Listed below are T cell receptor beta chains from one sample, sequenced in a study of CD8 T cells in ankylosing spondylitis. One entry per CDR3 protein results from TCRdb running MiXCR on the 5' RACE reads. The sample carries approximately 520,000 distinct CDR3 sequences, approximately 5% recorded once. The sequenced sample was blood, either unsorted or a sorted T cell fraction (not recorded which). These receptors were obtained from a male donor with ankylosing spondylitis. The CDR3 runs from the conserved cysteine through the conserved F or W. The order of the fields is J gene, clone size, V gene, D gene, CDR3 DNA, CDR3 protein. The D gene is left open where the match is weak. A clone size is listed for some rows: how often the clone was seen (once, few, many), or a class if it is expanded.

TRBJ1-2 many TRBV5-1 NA TGCGCCAGCAGCGTACCAATACAGGGATACTATGGCTACACCTTC CASSVPIQGYYGYTF
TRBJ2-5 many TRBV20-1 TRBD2 TGCAGTGCCCCGCGACTAGCGGGGGGAATCCAAGAGACCCAGTACTTC CSAPRLAGGIQETQYF
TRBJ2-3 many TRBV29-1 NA TGCAGCGGCCATAACCCCACAGATACGCAGTATTTT CSGHNPTDTQYF
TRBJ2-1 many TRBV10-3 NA TGTGCCACCTGCGGGGACAGCCCCTACAATGAGCAGTTCTTC CATCGDSPYNEQFF
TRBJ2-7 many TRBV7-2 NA TGTGCCAGCAGCTTAAGCAAGTATCGGTTGAGTCCCTACGAGCAGTACTTC CASSLSKYRLSPYEQYF
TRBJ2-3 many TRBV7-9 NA TGTGCCAGCTCCCCTGCAGATACGCAGTATTTT CASSPADTQYF
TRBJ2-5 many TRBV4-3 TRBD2 TGCGCCAGCAGCCAAACTAGCGGGGGAGAGACCCAGTACTTC CASSQTSGGETQYF
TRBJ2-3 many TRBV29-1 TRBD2 TGCAGCGTGAACCTTAGCGGGGGGCGCACAGATACGCAGTATTTT CSVNLSGGRTDTQYF
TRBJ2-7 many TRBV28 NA TGTGCCAGCAGCCCGGGTTCCGGACGTGGCGAGCAGTACTTC CASSPGSGRGEQYF
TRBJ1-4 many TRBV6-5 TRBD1 TGTGCCAGCAGTTACTCGATTGGGACAGGGGAGCCCCGGGGGGAAAAACTGTTTTTT CASSYSIGTGEPRGEKLFF
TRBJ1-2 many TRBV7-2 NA TGTGCCAGCAGGTTCCCAGGAGCGCCTAACTATGGCTACACCTTC CASRFPGAPNYGYTF
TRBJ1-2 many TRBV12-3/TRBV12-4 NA TGTGCCAGCAGTTACCCAGGGGAGGGCTACACCTTC CASSYPGEGYTF
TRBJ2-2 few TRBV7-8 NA TGTGCCAGCACCGACAGAGGGGCGGACACCGGGGAGCTGTTTTTT CASTDRGADTGELFF
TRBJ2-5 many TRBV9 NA TGTGCCAGCAGCCTACCCGCAGAAGAGACCCAGTACTTC CASSLPAEETQYF
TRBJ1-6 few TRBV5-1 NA TGCGCCAGCAGCTTGATGACGGATTCACCCCTCCACTTT CASSLMTDSPLHF
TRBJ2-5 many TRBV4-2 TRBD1 TGTGCCAGCAGCCAAGGCGGGACAGGGACGTGGGGAGAGACCCAGTACTTC CASSQGGTGTWGETQYF
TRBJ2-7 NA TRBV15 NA TGTGCCACCAGCGGTGGGCCGGGCCCAGAAAGGAACGAGCAGTACTTC CATSGGPGPERNEQYF
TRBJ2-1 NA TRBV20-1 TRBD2 TGCAGTGCTAGAGTGGCTAGCGGGAGCGATGAGCAGTTCTTC CSARVASGSDEQFF
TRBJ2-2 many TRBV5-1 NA TGCGCCAGCATGTTGAACACCGGGGAGCTGTTTTTT CASMLNTGELFF
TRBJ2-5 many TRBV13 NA TGTGCCAGCAGCTTCTCGGGTCTAACCTTCCGTCAAGAGACCCAGTACTTC CASSFSGLTFRQETQYF